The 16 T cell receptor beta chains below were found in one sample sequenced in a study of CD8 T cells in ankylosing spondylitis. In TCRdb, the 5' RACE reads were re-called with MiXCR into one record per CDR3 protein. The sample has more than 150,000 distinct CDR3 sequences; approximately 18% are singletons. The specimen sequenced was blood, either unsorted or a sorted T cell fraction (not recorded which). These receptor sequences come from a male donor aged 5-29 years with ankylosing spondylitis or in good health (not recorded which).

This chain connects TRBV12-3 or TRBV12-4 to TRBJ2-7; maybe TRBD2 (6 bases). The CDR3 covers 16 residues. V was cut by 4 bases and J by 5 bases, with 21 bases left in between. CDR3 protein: CASSSPLIADRNEQYF. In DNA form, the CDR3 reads TGTGCCAGCAGTTCCCCCCTCATAGCGGATAGGAACGAGCAGTACTTC.

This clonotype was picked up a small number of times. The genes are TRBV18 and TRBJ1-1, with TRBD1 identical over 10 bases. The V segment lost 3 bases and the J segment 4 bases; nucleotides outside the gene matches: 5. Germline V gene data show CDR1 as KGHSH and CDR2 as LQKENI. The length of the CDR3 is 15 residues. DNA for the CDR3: TGTGCCAGCTCACCGGGACAGGGGAGGTTCACTGAAGCTTTCTTT. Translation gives CASSPGQGRFTEAFF. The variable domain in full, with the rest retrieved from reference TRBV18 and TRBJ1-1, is NAGVMQNPRHLVRRRGQEARLRCSPMKGHSHVYWYRQLPEEGLKFMVYLQKENIIDESGMPKERFSAEFPKEGPSILRIQQVVRGDSAAYFCASSPGQGRFTEAFFGQGTRLTVV.

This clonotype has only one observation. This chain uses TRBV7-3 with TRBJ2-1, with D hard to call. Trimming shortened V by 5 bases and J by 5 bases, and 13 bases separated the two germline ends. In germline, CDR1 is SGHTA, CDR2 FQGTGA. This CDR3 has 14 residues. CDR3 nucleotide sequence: TGTGCCAGCAGCCCCGGGTCCAGGAACAATGAGCAGTTCTTC. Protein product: CASSPGSRNNEQFF.

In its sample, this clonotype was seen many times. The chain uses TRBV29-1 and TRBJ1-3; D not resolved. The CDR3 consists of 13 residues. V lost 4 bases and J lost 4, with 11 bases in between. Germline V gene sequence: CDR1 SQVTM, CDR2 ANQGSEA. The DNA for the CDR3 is TGCAGCGTTGCCCCTGTAGGCGGAAACACCATATATTTT. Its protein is CSVAPVGGNTIYF. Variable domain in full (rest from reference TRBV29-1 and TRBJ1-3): SAVISQKPSRDICQRGTSLTIQCQVDSQVTMMFWYRQQPGQSLTLIATANQGSEATYESGFVIDKFPISRPNLTFSTLTVSNMSPEDSSIYLCSVAPVGGNTIYFGEGSWLTVV.

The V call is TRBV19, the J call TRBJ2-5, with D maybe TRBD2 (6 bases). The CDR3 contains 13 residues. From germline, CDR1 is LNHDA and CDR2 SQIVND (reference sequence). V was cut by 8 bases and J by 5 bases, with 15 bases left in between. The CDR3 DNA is TGTGCCAGTTCACCCGCGGGATTGGAGACCCAGTACTTC. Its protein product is CASSPAGLETQYF. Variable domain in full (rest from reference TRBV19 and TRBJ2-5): DGGITQSPKYLFRKEGQNVTLSCEQNLNHDAMYWYRQDPGQGLRLIYYSQIVNDFQKGDIAEGYSVSREKKESFPLTVTSAQKNPTAFYLCASSPAGLETQYFGPGTRLLVL.

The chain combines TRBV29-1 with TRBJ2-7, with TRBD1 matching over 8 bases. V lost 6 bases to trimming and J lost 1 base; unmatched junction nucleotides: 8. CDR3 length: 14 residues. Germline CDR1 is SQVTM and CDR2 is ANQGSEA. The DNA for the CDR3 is TGCAGCGTCGACAGGGGCTCAGGTTCCTACGAGCAGTACTTC. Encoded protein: CSVDRGSGSYEQYF.

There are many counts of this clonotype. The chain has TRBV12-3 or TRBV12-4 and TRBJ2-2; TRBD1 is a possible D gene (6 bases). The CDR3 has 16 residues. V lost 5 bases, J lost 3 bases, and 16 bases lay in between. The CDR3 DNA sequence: TGTGCCAGCAGTACTCCCGGGACACTTGACACCGGGGAGCTGTTTTTT. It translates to CASSTPGTLDTGELFF.

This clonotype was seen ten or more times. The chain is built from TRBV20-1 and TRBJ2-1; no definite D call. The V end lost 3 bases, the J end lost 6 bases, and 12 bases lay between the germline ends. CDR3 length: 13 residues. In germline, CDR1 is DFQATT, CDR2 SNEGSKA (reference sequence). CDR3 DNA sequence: TGCAGTGCTAGTAAGGTTAGGGCCAATGAGCAGTTCTTC. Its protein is CSASKVRANEQFF.

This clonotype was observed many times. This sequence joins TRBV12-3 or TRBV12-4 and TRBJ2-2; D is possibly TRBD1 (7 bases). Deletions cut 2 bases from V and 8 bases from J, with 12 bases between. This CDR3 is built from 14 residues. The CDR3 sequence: CASSLSQGGGELFF. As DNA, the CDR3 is TGTGCCAGCAGTTTATCGCAGGGGGGTGGGGAGCTGTTTTTT.

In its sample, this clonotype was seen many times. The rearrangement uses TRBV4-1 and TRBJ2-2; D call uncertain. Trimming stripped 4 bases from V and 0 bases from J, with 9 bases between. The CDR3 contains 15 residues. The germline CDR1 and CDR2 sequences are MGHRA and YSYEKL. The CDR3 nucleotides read TGCGCCAGCAGCCTAGCTGGATCGAACACCGGGGAGCTGTTTTTT. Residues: CASSLAGSNTGELFF.

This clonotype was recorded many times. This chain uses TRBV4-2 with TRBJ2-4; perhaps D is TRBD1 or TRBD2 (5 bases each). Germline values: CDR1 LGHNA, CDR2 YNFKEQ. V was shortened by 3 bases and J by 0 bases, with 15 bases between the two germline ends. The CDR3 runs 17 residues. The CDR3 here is CASSHVGRLEAKNIQYF. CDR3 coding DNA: TGTGCCAGCAGCCACGTGGGACGGCTAGAAGCCAAAAACATTCAGTACTTC.

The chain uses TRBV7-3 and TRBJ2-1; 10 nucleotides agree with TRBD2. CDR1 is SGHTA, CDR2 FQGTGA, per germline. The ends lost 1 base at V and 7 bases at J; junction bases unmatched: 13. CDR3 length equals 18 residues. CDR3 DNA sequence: TGTGCCAGCAGCTTAATCTACCCTAGCGGGGGCATCGGGAATGAGCAGTTCTTC. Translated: CASSLIYPSGGIGNEQFF.

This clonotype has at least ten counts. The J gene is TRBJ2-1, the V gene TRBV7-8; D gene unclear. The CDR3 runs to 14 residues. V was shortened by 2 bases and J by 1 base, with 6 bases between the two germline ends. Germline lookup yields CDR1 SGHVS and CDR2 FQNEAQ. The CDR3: CASSLYGSYNEQFF. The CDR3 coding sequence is TGTGCCAGCAGCTTATATGGGTCCTACAATGAGCAGTTCTTC. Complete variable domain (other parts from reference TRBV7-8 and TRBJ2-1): GAGVSQSPRYKVAKRGQDVALRCDPISGHVSLFWYQQALGQGPEFLTYFQNEAQLDKSGLPSDRFFAERPEGSVSTLKIQRTQQEDSAVYLCASSLYGSYNEQFFGPGTRLTVL.

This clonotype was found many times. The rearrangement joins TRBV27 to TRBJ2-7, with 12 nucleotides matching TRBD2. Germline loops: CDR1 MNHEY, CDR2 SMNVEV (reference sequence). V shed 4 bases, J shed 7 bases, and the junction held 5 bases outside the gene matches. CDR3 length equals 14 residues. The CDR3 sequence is CASSWTSGMVEQYF. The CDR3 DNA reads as TGTGCCAGCAGTTGGACTAGCGGGATGGTAGAGCAGTACTTC.

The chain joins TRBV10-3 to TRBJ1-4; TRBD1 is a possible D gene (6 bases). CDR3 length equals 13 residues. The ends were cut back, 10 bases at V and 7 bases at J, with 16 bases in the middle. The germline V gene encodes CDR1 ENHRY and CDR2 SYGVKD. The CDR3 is CATTQGTSEKLFF. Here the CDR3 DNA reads TGTGCCACCACCCAGGGGACGAGTGAAAAACTGTTTTTT.

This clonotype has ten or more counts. CDR3 in amino acids: CASSWTTGNEQFF. CDR3 nucleotides: TGTGCCAGCAGTTGGACTACGGGCAATGAGCAGTTCTTC. The chain is built from TRBV6-4 and TRBJ2-1; a weak D match, TRBD2 (6 bases). This CDR3 has 13 amino acids. The germline CDR1 and CDR2 sequences are MRHNA and SNTAGT. The V end lost 5 bases, the J end lost 6 bases, and 11 bases lay between the germline ends.